Below, 28 T cell receptor beta chains from the same sample are listed, as sequenced in a study of T cell responses to AZD1222 COVID-19 vaccine (dated by TCRdb to the early 2020s). What this sample's time point label stands for: baseline before first vaccination. The library was prepared using the immunoSEQ multiplex PCR assay. As stored in TCRdb, this immuneACCESS dataset retains in-frame rearrangements with V and J assigned. A fraction of the clones does not appear; measured against another copy, unresolved V genes explain less than half of the discrepancy, and the remainder lacks a known reason. Within this sample are about 140,000 clones, with more than 85% of them counted one time only. Of the sample, around 5.4% falls within the top ten clones. The sample consisted of peripheral blood, taken on day 0 of AZD1222 vaccination. The source of these receptors is an adult in good health.

The chain employs TRBV28 and TRBJ1-1; tentative D call: TRBD1 (5 bases). CDR1 and CDR2 (germline): MDHEN, SYDVKM. Between the trimmed V and J ends, which lost 5 bases and 2 bases, there was a span of 15 bases. CDR3 size: 15 residues. This CDR3 reads CASSRGGMRNTEAFF. Written as DNA, the CDR3 is TGTGCCAGCAGTCGGGGGGGAATGAGAAACACTGAAGCTTTCTTT.

The chain combines TRBV11-2 with TRBJ2-1; 7 bases align to TRBD2. This CDR3 comprises 16 residues. Germline loops: CDR1 SGHAT, CDR2 FQNNGV. The trim removed 1 base at V and 3 bases at J, leaving 6 bases unmatched. The CDR3 reads CASSLVGLGVYNEQFF. The CDR3 nucleotides are TGTGCCAGCAGCTTAGTAGGACTAGGGGTCTACAATGAGCAGTTCTTC.

For the CDR3, the DNA is TGTGCCAGCAGCCTCGGCCGGGCACATGGCTACACCTTC. It is translated as CASSLGRAHGYTF. The chain is built from TRBV6-2 or TRBV6-3 and TRBJ1-2, with D unclear. This CDR3 contains 13 residues. Germline values: CDR1 MNHEY, CDR2 SVGEGT. The ends were cut back, 6 bases at V and 6 bases at J, with 14 bases in the middle.

The chain employs TRBV4-2 and TRBJ1-1; 8 positions agree with TRBD1. CDR3 length: 16 residues. V shed 0 bases and J 7 bases; nucleotides not matched to a gene: 10. Germline V CDR1 and CDR2: LGHNA, YNFKEQ. In nucleotides, the CDR3 is TGTGCCAGCAGCCAAGATCCGGCAGGGGGCTTGAGTGAAGCTTTCTTT. Residues: CASSQDPAGGLSEAFF.

The chain couples TRBV5-4 to TRBJ2-3; 15 bases fit TRBD2. With 4 bases clipped from V and 8 bases from J, the junction kept 8 bases outside the gene matches. This CDR3 has 16 residues. Germline loops: CDR1 SGHNT, CDR2 YYREEE (reference sequence). CDR3 loop: CASSAGLAGGRGTQYF. In DNA, the CDR3 is TGTGCCAGCAGCGCCGGACTAGCGGGAGGGAGGGGTACGCAGTATTTT.

DNA of the CDR3: TGTGCCAGCAGCTTACAGCAGCGGGGGCCGTATCAAGAGACCCAGTACTTC. It codes for CASSLQQRGPYQETQYF. V usage is TRBV7-9 and J usage is TRBJ2-5; 8 bases are a match to TRBD2. V shed 2 bases, J shed 2 bases, and the junction held 10 bases outside the gene matches. Germline values: CDR1 SEHNR, CDR2 FQNEAQ (reference sequence). CDR3 length equals 17 residues.

The genes are TRBV5-1 and TRBJ2-7; D may be TRBD2 (6 bases). CDR1 and CDR2 from the germline V gene are SGHRS and YFSETQ. V shed 1 base and J shed 0 bases, with 11 bases lying between them. CDR3 size: 15 residues. The DNA of the CDR3 is TGCGCCAGCAGCTTGATCGGGGGATCCTCCTACGAGCAGTACTTC. It is translated as CASSLIGGSSYEQYF.

The chain links TRBV5-1 to TRBJ1-6, with D perhaps matching TRBD1 (6 bases). CDR1 and CDR2 from the germline V gene are SGHRS and YFSETQ. Trimming pared 4 bases from V and 6 bases from J, leaving 14 bases between. The CDR3 has 15 amino acids. CDR3 region: CASSATGPVNSPLHF. The CDR3 DNA is TGCGCCAGCAGCGCCACAGGGCCGGTTAATTCACCCCTCCACTTT.

This clone came up a few times. V is TRBV14 and J is TRBJ2-5, with TRBD1 as a possible D gene (6 bases). The V and J ends lost 4 bases and 2 bases respectively, with 11 bases between them. The CDR3 contains 14 residues. Germline loops: CDR1 SGHDN, CDR2 FVKESK. CDR3 residues: CASSLGAGQETQYF. Here the CDR3 DNA reads TGTGCCAGCAGCCTGGGGGCAGGACAAGAGACCCAGTACTTC.

This sequence joins TRBV5-1 and TRBJ1-3; the D is unclear. Germline V gene data show CDR1 as SGHRS and CDR2 as YFSETQ. Between the trimmed V and J ends, which lost 0 bases and 0 bases, there was a span of 7 bases. This CDR3 contains 15 residues. The CDR3 loop is CASSLGGYSGNTIYF. As DNA, the CDR3 is TGCGCCAGCAGCTTGGGGGGATACTCTGGAAACACCATATATTTT. Variable domain in full (rest from reference TRBV5-1 and TRBJ1-3): KAGVTQTPRYLIKTRGQQVTLSCSPISGHRSVSWYQQTPGQGLQFLFEYFSETQRNKGNFPGRFSGRQFSNSRSEMNVSTLELGDSALYLCASSLGGYSGNTIYFGEGSWLTVV.

The chain recombines TRBV28 with TRBJ1-3; TRBD1 matches at 8 bases. The CDR3 runs 17 residues. The germline gives CDR1 MDHEN, CDR2 SYDVKM. V dropped 5 bases and J dropped 1; count of bases not matched to a gene: 10. CDR3 nucleotide sequence: TGTGCCAGCAGTCTGGCGGGACAGGTCATTTCTGGAAACACCATATATTTT. Translating gives CASSLAGQVISGNTIYF.

The chain couples TRBV18 to TRBJ2-5; D gene unclear. Germline CDR1 KGHSH, CDR2 LQKENI. This CDR3 is built from 12 residues. Trimming took off 1 base at V and 4 bases at J, with 4 bases between the two ends. The CDR3 nucleotides are TGTGCCAGCTCACCACAGGCAGAGACCCAGTACTTC. This gives the protein CASSPQAETQYF.

J is TRBJ1-2 and V is TRBV15; possibly TRBD1 for D (5 bases). CDR3 size: 15 residues. V lost 1 base to trimming and J lost 8 bases, with 17 bases between them. From germline, CDR1 is LNHNV and CDR2 YYDKDF (reference sequence). Here the CDR3 DNA reads TGTGCCACCAGCAGAGGGAAACGGTCAGAGGGGGGCTACACCTTC. Translated, it gives CATSRGKRSEGGYTF.

The chain combines TRBV5-1 with TRBJ2-7; 11 nucleotides match TRBD1. CDR3 length: 16 residues. V shed 4 bases and J 2 bases; nucleotides not matched to a gene: 8. Germline values: CDR1 SGHRS, CDR2 YFSETQ. This CDR3 is CASSAGQGDLTYEQYF. The CDR3, as DNA: TGCGCCAGCAGCGCGGGACAGGGGGACCTTACCTACGAGCAGTACTTC.

The V and J genes are TRBV29-1 and TRBJ1-1, with D possibly being TRBD1 (5 bases). The length of the CDR3 is 13 residues. Trimming pared 6 bases from V and 1 base from J, leaving 12 bases between. Germline CDR1 reads SQVTM; CDR2 reads ANQGSEA. CDR3 protein: CSVEGSRNTEAFF. The CDR3 DNA reads as TGCAGCGTGGAGGGGTCTCGGAACACTGAAGCTTTCTTT.

The V and J genes are TRBV27 and TRBJ2-7; D remains unclear. V gave up 0 bases and J gave up 3 bases, with 12 bases separating them. Germline values: CDR1 MNHEY, CDR2 SMNVEV (reference sequence). The CDR3 runs to 15 residues. This CDR3 reads CASSLSEQTYYEQYF. The CDR3 nucleotides are TGTGCCAGCAGTTTATCGGAGCAGACCTACTACGAGCAGTACTTC.

V gene TRBV7-2 combines with J gene TRBJ2-3; 16 nucleotides match TRBD2. The CDR3 runs 17 residues. Germline V CDR1 and CDR2: SGHTA, FQGNSA. V lost 4 bases, J lost 5 bases, and 6 bases stayed unmatched. The CDR3 here is CASSWGLAGGFGDTQYF. The DNA of the CDR3 is TGTGCCAGCAGCTGGGGACTAGCGGGGGGGTTTGGAGATACGCAGTATTTT. The variable domain in full, completed from reference TRBV7-2 and TRBJ2-3, reads GAGVSQSPSNKVTEKGKDVELRCDPISGHTALYWYRQSLGQGLEFLIYFQGNSAPDKSGLPSDRFSAERTGGSVSTLTIQRTQQEDSAVYLCASSWGLAGGFGDTQYFGPGTRLTVL.

The genes are TRBV19 and TRBJ2-6; perhaps TRBD1 as D (6 bases). The CDR3 has 16 residues. Trimming left V 1 base short and J 3 bases short, with 10 bases between. Germline CDR1 LNHDA, CDR2 SQIVND (reference sequence). CDR3 amino acids: CASSIAQGSGANVLTF. The CDR3 region has the DNA TGTGCCAGTAGTATAGCTCAGGGGAGTGGGGCCAACGTCCTGACTTTC.

The chain is built from TRBV6-5 and TRBJ2-1; D not resolved. CDR1 and CDR2 from the germline V gene are MNHEY and SVGAGI. Trimming stripped 6 bases from V and 4 bases from J, with 16 bases between. CDR3 length equals 15 residues. The CDR3 nucleotides are TGTGCCAGCAGATCTGACCTCGGCCCGTACAATGAGCAGTTCTTC. It encodes CASRSDLGPYNEQFF.

This chain uses TRBV7-6 with TRBJ2-7, with D tentatively TRBD2 (6 bases). V was clipped by 4 bases and J by 4 bases, with 11 bases between them. Germline CDR1 and CDR2: SGHVS and FNYEAQ. CDR3 size: 13 residues. The CDR3 protein is CASSSLGGYEQYF. CDR3 coding DNA: TGTGCCAGCAGCTCTCTTGGGGGGTACGAGCAGTACTTC.

This chain connects TRBV5-1 to TRBJ1-1; D unclear. V dropped 1 base and J dropped 1 base, with 2 bases sitting between them. CDR1 and CDR2 from the germline V gene are SGHRS and YFSETQ. The CDR3 consists of 12 residues. CDR3 nucleotides: TGCGCCAGCAGCTTGACGAACACTGAAGCTTTCTTT. Protein product: CASSLTNTEAFF.

The chain recombines TRBV19 with TRBJ2-4, with D unclear. From germline, CDR1 is LNHDA and CDR2 SQIVND (reference sequence). With 11 bases removed from V and 1 base from J, the gap between germline ends came to 12 bases. The CDR3 is 13 amino acids. As DNA, the CDR3 is TGTGCCGTCCTAGTCGTGGCCAAAAACATTCAGTACTTC. This encodes CAVLVVAKNIQYF. Complete variable domain (other parts from reference TRBV19 and TRBJ2-4): DGGITQSPKYLFRKEGQNVTLSCEQNLNHDAMYWYRQDPGQGLRLIYYSQIVNDFQKGDIAEGYSVSREKKESFPLTVTSAQKNPTAFYLCAVLVVAKNIQYFGAGTRLSVL.

The chain carries TRBV6-2 or TRBV6-3 and TRBJ2-7, with D possibly being TRBD1 (6 bases). CDR1 and CDR2 (germline): MNHEY, SVGEGT. The V and J ends lost 6 bases and 3 bases respectively, with 12 bases between them. The CDR3 has 13 residues. The CDR3 nucleotides are TGTGCCAGCAGCCTCGGACAGTTCTACGAGCAGTACTTC. Translated: CASSLGQFYEQYF.

This clone was seen just once. The V and J genes are TRBV2 and TRBJ1-3, with 10 bases fitting TRBD1. The CDR3 is made up of 13 amino acids. Germline V gives CDR1 SNHLY, CDR2 FYNNEI. Germline trimming cut 9 bases from V and 8 bases from J; bases unmatched to any gene: 7. The CDR3 reads CASGQGVLHTIYF. CDR3 nucleotide sequence: TGTGCCAGTGGACAGGGGGTCCTGCACACCATATATTTT.

The rearrangement joins TRBV6-2 or TRBV6-3 to TRBJ2-3; tentative D call: TRBD2 (5 bases). The V end lost 5 bases, the J end lost 2 bases, and 11 bases lay between the germline ends. The germline V gene encodes CDR1 MNHEY and CDR2 SVGEGT. The CDR3 length is 14 residues. In DNA, the CDR3 is TGTGCCAGCAGTCCCAGCGGAGTCACAGATACGCAGTATTTT. Translation gives CASSPSGVTDTQYF.

This clone was detected a few times. The CDR3 nucleotides are TGTGCCACCAGCAGAGACCTCCAAGGACTAGCGGGAGGGCCCTCAGGGGAGCTGTTTTTT. It codes for CATSRDLQGLAGGPSGELFF. The genes are TRBV15 and TRBJ2-2; 15 nucleotides match TRBD2. The germline CDR1 and CDR2 sequences are LNHNV and YYDKDF (reference sequence). This CDR3 spans 20 amino acids. Trimming cost V 0 bases and J 8 bases; bases outside gene matches: 13.

The chain employs TRBV3-1 (or the pseudogene TRBV3-2) and TRBJ1-4; maybe TRBD1 (5 bases). The CDR3 runs to 14 residues. Germline CDR1 LGHDT, CDR2 YNNKEL (reference sequence). V was trimmed by 3 bases and J by 8 bases, leaving 13 bases between them. This CDR3 reads CASSQQGVIEKLFF. DNA of the CDR3: TGTGCCAGCAGCCAGCAGGGTGTGATAGAAAAACTGTTTTTT.

The chain employs TRBV12-3 or TRBV12-4 and TRBJ2-5; tentative D call: TRBD2 (5 bases). V dropped 4 bases and J dropped 1 base, with 7 bases sitting between them. This CDR3 contains 13 residues. As DNA, the CDR3 is TGTGCCAGCAGTTCGCGGGTCCAAGAGACCCAGTACTTC. It codes for CASSSRVQETQYF.